Below are 31 T cell receptor beta chains sequenced from a single sample in a study of blood T cell repertoires in COVID-19. Only in-frame clones appear in the TCRdb table, and some are missing; sequencing was by immunoSEQ multiplex PCR. Altogether roughly 120,000 clones are present, about 85% being singletons, with the ten largest covering about 3%. The specimen was peripheral blood. These receptors came from a man aged 40-50 years with acute or convalescent COVID-19.

In nucleotides, the CDR3 is TGTGCCAGCAGTTACTATAGACAGGGCCCCCAGCCCCAGCATTTT. Amino acid sequence: CASSYYRQGPQPQHF. V is TRBV6-2 or TRBV6-3 and J is TRBJ1-5; TRBD1 agrees at 7 bases. The length of the CDR3 is 15 residues. V lost 1 base and J lost 7; bases outside the gene matches: 7. Germline assignment: CDR1 MNHEY and CDR2 SVGEGT.

V gene TRBV27 combines with J gene TRBJ1-6; D remains unclear. The CDR3 runs to 13 residues. The V gene's germline CDR1 is MNHEY and CDR2 SMNVEV (reference sequence). Trimming stripped 5 bases from V and 8 bases from J, with 10 bases between. Here the CDR3 reads CASSHPRDSPLHF. In nucleotides, the CDR3 is TGTGCCAGCAGTCATCCACGCGATTCACCCCTCCACTTT.

V gene TRBV20-1 combines with J gene TRBJ2-1; 9 bases agree with TRBD2. The CDR3 extends over 11 amino acids. From germline, CDR1 is DFQATT and CDR2 SNEGSKA (reference sequence). The CDR3 here is CGAGGPTEQFF. The CDR3 nucleotides read TGCGGGGCGGGGGGGCCGACCGAGCAGTTCTTC.

The V and J genes are TRBV6-5 and TRBJ1-2; D unresolved. Germline CDR1 and CDR2: MNHEY and SVGAGI. Trimming removed 5 bases at V and 4 bases at J, with 11 bases between. This CDR3 is 13 amino acids long. The CDR3 sequence: CASSPQVSYGYTF. The CDR3 region has the DNA TGTGCCAGCAGTCCCCAGGTTTCCTATGGCTACACCTTC.

The V gene is TRBV19, the J gene TRBJ2-4, with D possibly being TRBD1 (6 bases). V dropped 3 bases and J dropped 4 bases, with 13 bases sitting between them. CDR1 and CDR2 from the germline V gene are LNHDA and SQIVND (reference sequence). The CDR3 spans 15 residues. CDR3 sequence (DNA): TGTGCCAGTAGTATTCAGGGGCCGTCGAAAAACATTCAGTACTTC. Translated: CASSIQGPSKNIQYF.

The chain joins TRBV7-2 to TRBJ2-5, with a possible D match to TRBD2 (6 bases). The CDR3 contains 15 residues. CDR1 and CDR2 (germline): SGHTA, FQGNSA. Deletions cut 3 bases from V and 3 bases from J, with 14 bases between. Here the CDR3 DNA reads TGTGCCAGCAGCTTGGAGGGGTTCTTGGAAGAGACCCAGTACTTC. Protein sequence: CASSLEGFLEETQYF.

V and J are TRBV27 and TRBJ1-1, with D perhaps matching TRBD1 (5 bases). Germline V lookup: CDR1 MNHEY, CDR2 SMNVEV (reference sequence). Between the trimmed V and J ends, which lost 3 bases and 2 bases, there was a span of 10 bases. The CDR3 loop spans 14 amino acids. The CDR3 sequence: CASSFSRANTEAFF. The DNA of the CDR3 is TGTGCCAGCAGTTTTAGCAGGGCAAACACTGAAGCTTTCTTT.

The table lists this clone with a count of one. The V gene is TRBV24-1, the J gene TRBJ1-5; 8 bases align to TRBD1. This CDR3 has 15 amino acids. Trimming took 6 bases from V and 7 from J; bases not matched to a gene: 10. CDR1 and CDR2 (germline): KGHDR, SFDVKD. The CDR3: CATSSGQGGDQPQHF. The CDR3 DNA reads TGTGCCACCAGTTCAGGACAGGGCGGTGACCAGCCCCAGCATTTT.

This clone has a single count. The J gene is TRBJ2-3, the V gene TRBV4-3, with 16 bases aligning to TRBD2. The V gene end was trimmed by 3 bases and the J gene end by 9 bases; junction bases not matched to a gene: 9. This CDR3 region has 17 residues. The V gene's germline CDR1 is LGHNA and CDR2 YSLEER. The CDR3 here is CASSQGLAGGFAVTQYF. CDR3 nucleotides: TGCGCCAGCAGCCAGGGACTAGCGGGGGGGTTCGCCGTGACGCAGTATTTT.

Turning to this clone: The same CDR3 also results from other DNA sequences found in this sample. V usage is TRBV5-1 and J usage is TRBJ1-1; D ambiguous. Trimming removed 3 bases from V and 2 bases from J, with 11 bases in between. Per the germline V gene, CDR1 is SGHRS and CDR2 is YFSETQ. The CDR3 runs to 14 residues. In nucleotides, the CDR3 is TGCGCCAGCAGCTACGGAGAACTTAACACTGAAGCTTTCTTT. Amino acid sequence: CASSYGELNTEAFF. Complete variable domain (other parts from reference TRBV5-1 and TRBJ1-1): KAGVTQTPRYLIKTRGQQVTLSCSPISGHRSVSWYQQTPGQGLQFLFEYFSETQRNKGNFPGRFSGRQFSNSRSEMNVSTLELGDSALYLCASSYGELNTEAFFGQGTRLTVV.

A remark on this clone: An end of the junction does not agree with germline; a read error may underlie this. V is TRBV6-5 and J is TRBJ2-7; 7 bases agree with TRBD1. The CDR3 runs 15 residues. Per the germline V gene, CDR1 is MNHEY and CDR2 is SVGAGI. The CDR3 DNA reads as TGTGCCAGCAGTGACTCAGGGGGTGATACCTACGAGCAGTACTTC. Translation gives CASSDSGGDTYEQYF.

The chain combines TRBV12-3 or TRBV12-4 with TRBJ1-6; tentatively, D is TRBD1 (6 bases). CDR3 length: 13 amino acids. Trimming removed 5 bases at V and 6 bases at J, with 8 bases between. CDR3 sequence (DNA): TGTGCCAGCAGTGGACAGTTTAATTCACCCCTCCACTTT. Protein: CASSGQFNSPLHF.

V is TRBV19 and J is TRBJ1-1; D is uncertain. The CDR3 is 17 amino acids. CDR1 is LNHDA and CDR2 is SQIVND in the germline V gene (reference sequence). Trimming left V 3 bases short and J 5 bases short, with 22 bases between. CDR3: CASSIGHSSSLDTEAFF. In DNA, the CDR3 is TGTGCCAGTAGTATCGGCCACTCGAGTAGCCTGGATACTGAAGCTTTCTTT.

The CDR3 DNA reads as TGTGCCAGCAGCCAAGGTCTGACAGGGGGCTGGACAGATACGCAGTATTTT. Its translation: CASSQGLTGGWTDTQYF. The J gene is TRBJ2-3, the V gene TRBV4-2, with TRBD1 identical over 10 bases. CDR3 length equals 17 residues. V lost 1 base, J lost 3 bases, and 7 bases stayed unmatched. The germline CDR1 and CDR2 sequences are LGHNA and YNFKEQ.

The rearrangement uses TRBV2 and TRBJ2-5, with D maybe TRBD1 (6 bases). Trimming stripped 5 bases from V and 1 base from J, with 14 bases between. The CDR3 totals 15 residues. The germline CDR1 and CDR2 sequences are SNHLY and FYNNEI. The DNA for the CDR3 is TGTGCCAGCAGTATCAACAGGGTCTCCCAAGAGACCCAGTACTTC. This sequence encodes CASSINRVSQETQYF.

V and J are TRBV7-9 and TRBJ2-3, with 11 bases that match TRBD1. Germline values: CDR1 SEHNR, CDR2 FQNEAQ (reference sequence). The CDR3 sequence is 16 residues long. Trimming at V came to 5 bases and at J to 4 bases, leaving 8 bases not matched to a gene. The CDR3, as DNA: TGTGCCAGCAGCACCCCGGGACAGGGGGTCCCAGATACGCAGTATTTT. Translated: CASSTPGQGVPDTQYF.

Comment on this clone: Other DNA sequences from this sample encode an identical CDR3 as well. This sequence joins TRBV12-3 or TRBV12-4 and TRBJ2-5; D is unclear. Trimming shortened V by 2 bases and J by 2 bases, and 6 bases separated the two germline ends. The CDR3 is made up of 13 amino acids. The CDR3 sequence: CASSLSLQETQYF. In DNA, the CDR3 is TGTGCCAGCAGTTTAAGTCTACAAGAGACCCAGTACTTC.

V is TRBV9 and J is TRBJ2-7; TRBD1 matches at 8 bases. The germline gives CDR1 SGDLS, CDR2 YYNGEE. The CDR3 runs to 14 residues. V dropped 5 bases and J dropped 9; count of bases not matched to a gene: 13. CDR3 in DNA: TGTGCCAGCAGTCGGACAGGGAACCCCAAAGGGCAGTACTTC. Amino acid sequence: CASSRTGNPKGQYF.

The chain uses TRBV27 and TRBJ1-3; perhaps TRBD1 as D (5 bases). CDR1 is MNHEY and CDR2 is SMNVEV in the germline V gene (reference sequence). Trimming removed 0 bases at V and 0 bases at J, with 9 bases between. The CDR3 totals 16 residues. The CDR3 sequence: CASSLSSTGSGNTIYF. The CDR3 coding sequence is TGTGCCAGCAGTTTATCGAGTACAGGCTCTGGAAACACCATATATTTT.

This CDR3 is CASSGWTSGDQETQYF. The CDR3 region has the DNA TGCGCCAGCAGCGGATGGACTAGCGGGGATCAAGAGACCCAGTACTTC. V usage is TRBV5-1 and J usage is TRBJ2-5; TRBD2 aligns across 12 bases. Germline assignment: CDR1 SGHRS and CDR2 YFSETQ. The junction had 6 bases not matched to a gene; V was cut back by 4 bases and J by 2 bases. The CDR3 is made up of 16 amino acids.

This rearrangement joins TRBV7-8 to TRBJ2-2; D possibly corresponds to TRBD1 (5 bases). CDR3 length: 17 residues. V was cut by 5 bases and J by 4 bases, with 20 bases left in between. Germline CDR1 and CDR2: SGHVS and FQNEAQ. The CDR3 sequence: CASSKQAPWQRTGELFF. The CDR3 DNA reads TGTGCCAGCAGCAAACAGGCCCCTTGGCAACGCACCGGGGAGCTGTTTTTT.

This chain joins TRBV24-1 and TRBJ2-2; TRBD1 aligns across 7 bases. This CDR3 has 16 amino acids. Germline assignment: CDR1 KGHDR and CDR2 SFDVKD. J gave up 2 bases and V 4 bases, and 6 bases lay outside the gene matches. The CDR3 DNA reads TGTGCCACCAGTGACCCCGGGACAGAAAACACCGGGGAGCTGTTTTTT. Protein product: CATSDPGTENTGELFF.

In DNA form, the CDR3 reads TGTGCCAGCAGCAAGGGGGCCCCCTACGAGCAGTACTTC. As protein: CASSKGAPYEQYF. The chain carries TRBV6-5 and TRBJ2-7; 7 bases match TRBD1. The germline gives CDR1 MNHEY, CDR2 SVGAGI. The trim removed 6 bases at V and 2 bases at J, leaving 4 bases unmatched. This CDR3 has 13 residues.

This chain uses TRBV12-3 or TRBV12-4 with TRBJ2-7; no definite D call. CDR3 length: 13 amino acids. V lost 5 bases, J lost 4 bases, and 12 bases lay in between. CDR3 protein: CASSLPGRYEQYF. The CDR3, as DNA: TGTGCCAGCAGTCTCCCAGGCCGGTACGAGCAGTACTTC.

The V and J genes are TRBV3-1 (or the pseudogene TRBV3-2) and TRBJ1-5, with 8 bases lining up with TRBD1. Germline V gene lookup returns CDR1 LGHDT and CDR2 YNNKEL (reference sequence). The CDR3 is 17 amino acids. J gave up 0 bases and V 3 bases, and 7 bases lay outside the gene matches. Here the CDR3 reads CASSQAQGAISNQPQHF. The CDR3 DNA sequence: TGTGCCAGCAGCCAGGCCCAGGGGGCGATTAGCAATCAGCCCCAGCATTTT.

This clone showed up just a few times. The chain links TRBV4-2 to TRBJ2-7, with 11 bases matching TRBD2. Germline V gene lookup returns CDR1 LGHNA and CDR2 YNFKEQ. Unmatched junction bases numbered 3, after V lost 0 bases and J lost 5 bases. CDR3 length: 15 residues. CDR3 bases: TGTGCCAGCAGCCAAGATTTGACTAGCGGGGACGAGCAGTACTTC. Its translation: CASSQDLTSGDEQYF.

This clone was observed once. The chain carries TRBV7-2 and TRBJ2-3; TRBD1 matches at 9 bases. From germline, CDR1 is SGHTA and CDR2 FQGNSA. This CDR3 spans 13 amino acids. J gave up 10 bases and V 5 bases, and 7 bases lay outside the gene matches. The CDR3 reads CASSLTGGEAQYF. DNA of the CDR3: TGTGCCAGCAGCCTCACAGGGGGCGAGGCGCAGTATTTT.

The CDR3 protein is CASSVDRTPSGANVLTF. The CDR3 coding sequence is TGTGCCAGCAGCGTTGACAGAACCCCCTCTGGGGCCAACGTCCTGACTTTC. V usage is TRBV5-4 and J usage is TRBJ2-6; D perhaps matches TRBD1 (5 bases). The CDR3 is 17 residues long. Per the germline V gene, CDR1 is SGHNT and CDR2 is YYREEE (reference sequence). The germline V and J ends were trimmed by 4 bases and 0 bases, with 14 bases remaining between them.

The chain uses TRBV29-1 and TRBJ1-1; no clear D. The CDR3 spans 14 residues. CDR1 is SQVTM and CDR2 is ANQGSEA in the germline V gene. Trimming took 1 base from V and 1 from J, leaving 10 bases between them. As DNA, the CDR3 is TGCAGCGTTGAAGGGGCACATTCGAACACTGAAGCTTTCTTT. Residues: CSVEGAHSNTEAFF.

The chain links TRBV6-6 to TRBJ1-6; the D gene is possibly TRBD1 (6 bases). V shed 2 bases and J shed 10 bases, with 12 bases lying between them. The CDR3 has 14 amino acids. Looked up from germline, CDR1 is MNHNY and CDR2 is SVGAGI (reference sequence). The CDR3 protein is CASSYQGKGSPLHF. CDR3 in DNA: TGTGCCAGCAGTTACCAGGGGAAGGGGTCACCCCTCCACTTT.

The V gene is TRBV5-4, the J gene TRBJ2-3; 11 bases line up with TRBD2. There are 17 residues in the CDR3. Germline CDR1 reads SGHNT; CDR2 reads YYREEE (reference sequence). The J segment lost 0 bases and the V segment lost 7 bases, leaving 10 bases of the junction unmatched. CDR3 in amino acids: CASGSHRTSGSTDTQYF. CDR3 DNA: TGTGCCAGCGGAAGCCATCGGACTAGCGGGAGCACAGATACGCAGTATTTT.